This T cell receptor beta chain was found in a study of shared clonotypes between healthy human individuals. Overall study: Three plates each covered CD4 naive and memory; CD8 naive two, CD8 memory one.

The naive CD8 population came from CD45RO-negative cells selected for CCR7, without terminally differentiated effector memory CD45RA+ cells. V dropped 5 bases and J dropped 3 bases, with 12 bases sitting between them. This CDR3 region has 14 residues. Assay used: immunoSEQ multiplex PCR; TCRdb lists only in-frame clones, some missing. The data contain about 2 million clones, approximately 94% of them seen just once; the ten biggest clones take up 0.9% to 1.5%. This sequence originates from a man in his late teens or twenties in good health. Sequencing used naive CD8+ T cells sorted from blood. The chain is built from TRBV5-3 and TRBJ2-1, with D possibly TRBD2 on 6 matching bases. TRBV5-3 is marked as an open reading frame, function uncertain. The CDR3 sequence: CARRFCGVYNEQFF. The DNA for the CDR3 is TGTGCCAGAAGATTTTGCGGGGTCTACAATGAGCAGTTCTTC.